These 30 T cell receptor beta chains were all obtained from the same sample, sequenced in a study of T cell repertoires in Merkel cell carcinoma. Measured with immunoSEQ multiplex PCR; TCRdb has only the in-frame clones, and not every one. The profile shows more than 12,000 clones, 76% of them singletons. Specimen: tumor tissue. The receptors were sampled from an adult with Merkel cell carcinoma.

The gene calls are TRBV5-4 and TRBJ2-6; the D gene is possibly TRBD1 (6 bases). Trimming removed 4 bases from V and 4 bases from J, with 18 bases in between. In germline, CDR1 is SGHNT, CDR2 YYREEE (reference sequence). CDR3 length: 17 amino acids. CDR3 in DNA: TGTGCCAGCAGCATGGACCCTAGGGGGACCGGGGCCAACGTCCTGACTTTC. It is translated as CASSMDPRGTGANVLTF.

This chain connects TRBV4-1 to TRBJ1-2, with a tentative D call TRBD1 (5 bases). Trimming removed 4 bases from V and 5 bases from J, with 14 bases in between. CDR1 and CDR2 (germline): MGHRA, YSYEKL. The CDR3 is made up of 14 amino acids. The CDR3 sequence is CASSPIGVWYGYTF. CDR3 nucleotide sequence: TGCGCCAGCAGCCCCATAGGGGTTTGGTATGGCTACACCTTC.

This clone came up a few times. This chain connects TRBV7-2 to TRBJ2-3; TRBD1 agrees at 7 bases. Germline loops: CDR1 SGHTA, CDR2 FQGNSA. Unmatched junction bases numbered 5, after V lost 2 bases and J lost 0 bases. This CDR3 has 16 amino acids. The CDR3 is CASSLQPGGSTDTQYF. The CDR3 bases are TGTGCCAGCAGCTTACAGCCAGGGGGTAGCACAGATACGCAGTATTTT. Combining the CDR3 with reference TRBV7-2 and TRBJ2-3 gives the whole variable domain GAGVSQSPSNKVTEKGKDVELRCDPISGHTALYWYRQSLGQGLEFLIYFQGNSAPDKSGLPSDRFSAERTGGSVSTLTIQRTQQEDSAVYLCASSLQPGGSTDTQYFGPGTRLTVL.

V usage is TRBV4-2 and J usage is TRBJ2-7; TRBD1 might be the D (7 bases). The CDR3 is made up of 15 amino acids. The germline gives CDR1 LGHNA, CDR2 YNFKEQ. Trimming cost V 3 bases and J 3 bases, with 15 bases left between them. The CDR3 region is CASSQIQGTRYEQYF. CDR3 coding DNA: TGTGCCAGCAGCCAGATACAGGGGACTCGCTACGAGCAGTACTTC.

The rearrangement uses TRBV28 and TRBJ2-1, with 7 bases identical to TRBD2. The germline gives CDR1 MDHEN, CDR2 SYDVKM. The CDR3 totals 14 residues. V gave up 6 bases and J gave up 6 bases; unmatched junction bases: 8. The CDR3 loop is CASRASGSLNEQFF. As DNA, the CDR3 is TGTGCCAGCAGAGCTAGCGGCAGTCTCAATGAGCAGTTCTTC.

This chain connects TRBV7-2 to TRBJ1-6; D gene unclear. Trimming took off 4 bases at V and 10 bases at J, with 20 bases between the two ends. Germline V CDR1 and CDR2: SGHTA, FQGNSA. The CDR3 sequence is 16 residues long. CDR3 sequence: CASSSQYGSHLSPLHF. The CDR3 DNA sequence: TGTGCCAGCAGCTCACAATACGGGAGCCATCTCTCACCCCTCCACTTT.

The V gene is TRBV10-3, the J gene TRBJ2-5; the D is unclear. Germline CDR1 and CDR2: ENHRY and SYGVKD. This CDR3 is 13 amino acids long. Trimming left V 8 bases short and J 2 bases short, with 12 bases between. CDR3 region: CAISVTAQETQYF. DNA for the CDR3: TGTGCCATCTCTGTCACAGCGCAAGAGACCCAGTACTTC.

The CDR3 coding sequence is TGTGCCATCAGAAAGGGTAACTCCTACGAGCAGTACTTC. Encoded protein: CAIRKGNSYEQYF. The J gene is TRBJ2-7, the V gene TRBV10-3; D call uncertain. Germline CDR1 and CDR2: ENHRY and SYGVKD. The V end lost 6 bases, the J end lost 0 bases, and 9 bases lay between the germline ends. This CDR3 comprises 13 residues.

The gene calls are TRBV5-1 and TRBJ2-2; 9 bases are a match to TRBD1. The CDR3 loop spans 15 amino acids. The J segment lost 2 bases and the V segment lost 7 bases, leaving 6 bases of the junction unmatched. Germline V lookup: CDR1 SGHRS, CDR2 YFSETQ. The DNA for the CDR3 is TGCGCCAGCGCAGGACAGGGGATAAACACCGGGGAGCTGTTTTTT. It is translated as CASAGQGINTGELFF.

The genes are TRBV9 and TRBJ2-4, with 8 positions matching TRBD2. Germline values: CDR1 SGDLS, CDR2 YYNGEE. This CDR3 is 13 amino acids long. After removal of 2 bases from V and 7 bases from J, the junction contained 2 bases not matched to a gene. CDR3 sequence (DNA): TGTGCCAGCAGCGTGGGACTAGGGAACATTCAGTACTTC. This codes for CASSVGLGNIQYF.

This chain links TRBV3-1 (or the pseudogene TRBV3-2) with TRBJ1-2; a weak D match, TRBD1 (6 bases). The CDR3 loop spans 14 amino acids. V lost 1 base to trimming and J lost 4 bases, with 10 bases between them. The germline V gene has CDR1 LGHDT and CDR2 YNNKEL (reference sequence). The CDR3 DNA is TGTGCCAGCAGCCAAGCAGGGGCCCCCTATGGCTACACCTTC. It yields the protein CASSQAGAPYGYTF.

This clone was observed a handful of times. V usage is TRBV6-6 and J usage is TRBJ2-7, with 13 bases matching TRBD2. The germline CDR1 and CDR2 sequences are MNHNY and SVGAGI (reference sequence). The V and J ends lost 6 bases and 6 bases, in that order; junction bases with no gene match: 5. The CDR3 covers 14 residues. CDR3 sequence (DNA): TGTGCCAGCAGCCGCACTAGCGGGGGGGCCGAGCAGTACTTC. This translates into CASSRTSGGAEQYF.

This clone was counted once. The chain joins TRBV27 to TRBJ1-5, with D possibly matching TRBD1 (5 bases). The CDR3 loop spans 14 amino acids. Germline values: CDR1 MNHEY, CDR2 SMNVEV (reference sequence). V was trimmed by 5 bases and J by 1 base, leaving 9 bases between them. The CDR3 loop reads CASSDGGSNQPQHF. In DNA, the CDR3 is TGTGCCAGCAGTGACGGGGGGAGCAATCAGCCCCAGCATTTT.

This sequence joins TRBV6-5 and TRBJ2-1, with D perhaps matching TRBD2 (6 bases). Germline loops: CDR1 MNHEY, CDR2 SVGAGI. The V and J ends lost 2 bases and 7 bases respectively, with 6 bases between them. CDR3 length: 12 residues. CDR3 DNA sequence: TGTGCCAGCAGTTACGGGGGGAATGAGCAGTTCTTC. It yields the protein CASSYGGNEQFF.

The chain couples TRBV3-1 (or the pseudogene TRBV3-2) to TRBJ2-7; no clear D gene. Trimming removed 4 bases at V and 6 bases at J, with 13 bases between. Germline V CDR1 and CDR2: LGHDT, YNNKEL (reference sequence). The CDR3 has 13 amino acids. The CDR3 loop is CASSLKTRSEQYF. In nucleotides, the CDR3 is TGTGCCAGCAGCCTTAAGACCCGTTCCGAGCAGTACTTC.

The V call is TRBV9, the J call TRBJ1-1; 8 bases are shared with TRBD1. The J segment lost 2 bases and the V segment lost 2 bases, leaving 14 bases of the junction unmatched. Germline CDR1 SGDLS, CDR2 YYNGEE. The CDR3 runs to 18 residues. The CDR3 is CASSVSDAPGTGNTEAFF. CDR3 sequence (DNA): TGTGCCAGCAGCGTCTCTGACGCCCCCGGGACAGGAAACACTGAAGCTTTCTTT.

Only one count was recorded for this clone. V and J are TRBV2 and TRBJ2-5; a possible D gene is TRBD1 (6 bases). Trimming removed 6 bases from V and 5 bases from J, with 16 bases in between. Looked up from germline, CDR1 is SNHLY and CDR2 is FYNNEI. The CDR3 runs 14 residues. In nucleotides, the CDR3 is TGTGCCAGCAGCCAAGGACAGATTGGTGAGACCCAGTACTTC. This encodes CASSQGQIGETQYF.

CDR3 sequence (DNA): TGTGCCAGCAGCTTTGGGGAAGAGCCCCAGCATTTT. Amino acids: CASSFGEEPQHF. The rearrangement uses TRBV7-9 and TRBJ1-5; D is unresolved. V dropped 3 bases and J dropped 8 bases, with 8 bases sitting between them. This CDR3 is built from 12 residues. The germline V gene encodes CDR1 SEHNR and CDR2 FQNEAQ (reference sequence).

The chain joins TRBV27 to TRBJ2-1, with 10 bases that match TRBD2. The germline V gene encodes CDR1 MNHEY and CDR2 SMNVEV (reference sequence). This CDR3 region has 14 residues. Unmatched junction bases numbered 3, after V lost 7 bases and J lost 3 bases. CDR3 region: CASKLAGDYNEQFF. In DNA, the CDR3 is TGTGCCAGCAAGCTAGCGGGAGACTACAATGAGCAGTTCTTC.

The chain has TRBV10-3 and TRBJ2-2, with D maybe TRBD2 (6 bases). V dropped 9 bases and J dropped 4 bases, with 18 bases sitting between them. This CDR3 contains 15 residues. The V gene's germline CDR1 is ENHRY and CDR2 SYGVKD. The CDR3 DNA follows: TGTGCCATGGGTCAGGGAGGTCGGGGCACCGGGGAGCTGTTTTTT. The encoded protein is CAMGQGGRGTGELFF.

This chain links TRBV7-9 with TRBJ2-1, with TRBD2 identical over 7 bases. Germline V CDR1 and CDR2: SEHNR, FQNEAQ (reference sequence). The CDR3 consists of 14 residues. Unmatched junction bases numbered 4, after V lost 6 bases and J lost 2 bases. For the CDR3, the DNA is TGTGCCAGCAGTCTTGGACTAGCCTACAATGAGCAGTTCTTC. It translates to CASSLGLAYNEQFF.

The chain employs TRBV5-5 and TRBJ1-6; D remains unclear. Looked up from germline, CDR1 is SGHKS and CDR2 is YYEKEE (reference sequence). Between the trimmed V and J ends, which lost 0 bases and 5 bases, there was a span of 6 bases. CDR3 length: 14 residues. Here the CDR3 DNA reads TGTGCCAGCAGCTTGGGGTTGAATAATTCACCCCTCCACTTT. Its translation is CASSLGLNNSPLHF.

By share, this clone ranks as medium-sized. The chain carries TRBV3-1 (or the pseudogene TRBV3-2) and TRBJ2-7; 9 bases line up with TRBD2. The CDR3 is made up of 16 amino acids. CDR1 and CDR2 from the germline V gene are LGHDT and YNNKEL (reference sequence). Unmatched junction bases numbered 13, after V lost 3 bases and J lost 7 bases. The CDR3 is CASSQGLHSGGREQYF. The CDR3 region has the DNA TGTGCCAGCAGCCAGGGGTTACATAGCGGGGGCCGGGAGCAGTACTTC.

The chain recombines TRBV15 with TRBJ2-7; D not resolved. This CDR3 is 12 amino acids long. CDR1 and CDR2 (germline): LNHNV, YYDKDF (reference sequence). Trimming pared 8 bases from V and 1 base from J, leaving 9 bases between. The CDR3 sequence: CATSNLSYEQYF. The CDR3 DNA reads as TGTGCCACCTCCAACCTATCCTACGAGCAGTACTTC.

The chain links TRBV10-3 to TRBJ2-2, with D unresolved. The CDR3 covers 18 residues. The V end was cut by 3 bases, the J end by 2 bases, with 19 bases between. In germline, CDR1 is ENHRY, CDR2 SYGVKD. Written as DNA, the CDR3 is TGTGCCATCAGTGATAGGGTTCGCTCAAGCGCTAACACCGGGGAGCTGTTTTTT. Protein product: CAISDRVRSSANTGELFF.

This clone was seen only once. The chain couples TRBV7-3 to TRBJ2-3; 9 bases agree with TRBD2. V dropped 0 bases and J dropped 1; count of bases not matched to a gene: 5. In germline, CDR1 is SGHTA, CDR2 FQGTGA. The length of the CDR3 is 17 residues. The CDR3 nucleotides read TGTGCCAGCAGCTTAACGGCTAGCGGGAAGCGCACAGATACGCAGTATTTT. Amino acid sequence: CASSLTASGKRTDTQYF.

The CDR3 region is CASSLAGRGAGELFF. The DNA of the CDR3 is TGTGCCAGCAGCTTGGCCGGGAGAGGGGCCGGGGAGCTGTTTTTT. This chain connects TRBV5-4 to TRBJ2-2, with D tentatively TRBD2 (6 bases). Looked up from germline, CDR1 is SGHNT and CDR2 is YYREEE (reference sequence). CDR3 size: 15 residues. V was shortened by 0 bases and J by 6 bases, with 12 bases between the two germline ends.

V is TRBV7-3 and J is TRBJ2-7; 13 bases fit TRBD2. Germline V gene lookup returns CDR1 SGHTA and CDR2 FQGTGA. This CDR3 comprises 15 residues. Trimming removed 2 bases from V and 3 bases from J; junction bases left unmatched: 1. DNA of the CDR3: TGTGCCAGCAGCTTAGGACTAGCGGGGGACTACGAGCAGTACTTC. As protein: CASSLGLAGDYEQYF.

The chain employs TRBV7-2 and TRBJ2-2, with D possibly being TRBD1 (6 bases). Trimming removed 6 bases from V and 5 bases from J, with 13 bases in between. CDR1 and CDR2 from the germline V gene are SGHTA and FQGNSA. The CDR3 sequence is 14 residues long. The CDR3 spells CASRPGHSTGELFF. The CDR3 DNA follows: TGTGCCAGCAGGCCGGGACATTCAACCGGGGAGCTGTTTTTT. Combining the CDR3 with reference TRBV7-2 and TRBJ2-2 gives the whole variable domain GAGVSQSPSNKVTEKGKDVELRCDPISGHTALYWYRQSLGQGLEFLIYFQGNSAPDKSGLPSDRFSAERTGGSVSTLTIQRTQQEDSAVYLCASRPGHSTGELFFGEGSRLTVL.

The chain is built from TRBV5-1 and TRBJ1-5; a weak D match, TRBD1 (5 bases). CDR3 size: 15 residues. The germline CDR1 and CDR2 sequences are SGHRS and YFSETQ. V shed 4 bases and J shed 3 bases, with 14 bases lying between them. CDR3 bases: TGCGCCAGCAGCCCTGGTTGGGGACCCAATCAGCCCCAGCATTTT. Translated, it gives CASSPGWGPNQPQHF.